Sequencing of this T cell receptor beta chain was carried out in a study of T-cell reconstitution after alpha-beta-depleted transplantation in children. Germline values: CDR1 SQVTM, CDR2 ANQGSEA. This CDR3 is built from 13 residues. Unique molecular identifiers tagged the TCRbeta library. TCRdb recomputed calls from the PCR reads with MiXCR, one row per CDR3 protein. The sample shows about 250,000 distinct CDR3 sequences, roughly a quarter of them seen only once. On this clonotype: Its antigen remains unidentified. At one boundary the junction diverges from the germline segment, which might be a read error.

Study observations and caveats: Several patients had high TCRbeta diversity at day 60; it came from surviving recipient T cells and thymic progenitors. At the one-year point after transplant, T-cell counts and TCRbeta diversity were found to come mostly from T cells that had been newly produced.

The specimen was PBMCs, mostly from graft donor cells, collected 360 days after TCRalphabeta/CD19-depleted stem cell transplant. The chain is built from TRBV29-1 and TRBJ2-3; D is perhaps TRBD1 or TRBD2 (5 bases each). This sequence was found in a female patient between 2 and 15 years old who had a stem cell transplant for congenital amegakaryocytic thrombocytopenia, so the T cells may come from the graft donor. The CDR3 coding sequence is TGCAGCGTTGTGAGGGGTCTCACAAATACGCAGTATTTT. Residues: CSVVRGLTNTQYF.